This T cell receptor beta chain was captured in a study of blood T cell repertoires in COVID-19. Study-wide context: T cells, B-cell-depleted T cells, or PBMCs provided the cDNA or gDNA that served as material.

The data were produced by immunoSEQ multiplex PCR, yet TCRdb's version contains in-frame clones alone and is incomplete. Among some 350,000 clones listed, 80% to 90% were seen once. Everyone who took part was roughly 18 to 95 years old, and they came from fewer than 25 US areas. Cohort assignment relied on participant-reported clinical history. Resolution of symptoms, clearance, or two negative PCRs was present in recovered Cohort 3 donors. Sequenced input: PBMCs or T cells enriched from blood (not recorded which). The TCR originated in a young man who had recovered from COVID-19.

CDR3 loop: CASRIGQNEQYF. In DNA, the CDR3 is TGTGCCAGCAGAATCGGACAGAACGAGCAGTACTTC. The gene calls are TRBV6-5 and TRBJ2-7, with D possibly matching TRBD1 (6 bases). Deletions cut 6 bases from V and 5 bases from J, with 11 bases between. This CDR3 spans 12 amino acids. From germline, CDR1 is MNHEY and CDR2 SVGAGI.